This TCR beta chain was identified in a study of blood T cell repertoires in COVID-19. About the research overall: Samples taken during acute and convalescent COVID-19 were collected in the United States, Italy and Spain.

There are 15 residues in the CDR3. The ends were cut back, 2 bases at V and 6 bases at J, with 17 bases in the middle. Per germline, CDR1 KGHSH and CDR2 LQKENI. Assay used: immunoSEQ multiplex PCR; TCRdb lists only in-frame clones, some missing. The sample includes 90,000 to 100,000 clones, around 75% of them seen just once. The sequence derives from a man aged 65-85 years with acute or convalescent COVID-19. The sequencing sample was made of peripheral blood. This sequence joins TRBV18 and TRBJ2-7; perhaps TRBD1 as D (6 bases). CDR3 protein: CASSPTQGNPGEQYF. In nucleotides, the CDR3 is TGTGCCAGCTCACCAACCCAGGGGAATCCCGGCGAGCAGTACTTC. Full variable domain (remainder filled in from reference TRBV18 and TRBJ2-7): NAGVMQNPRHLVRRRGQEARLRCSPMKGHSHVYWYRQLPEEGLKFMVYLQKENIIDESGMPKERFSAEFPKEGPSILRIQQVVRGDSAAYFCASSPTQGNPGEQYFGPGTRLTVT.